The text below deals with one T cell receptor beta chain. No DNA is shown, since the ends of the CDR3 on it are uncertain; the CDR3 is the one TCRdb lists. The authors amplified TCR beta CDR3 regions from RNA transcripts. HTBI primers primed a first-round RT-PCR, and a second-round multiplex PCR followed. Each CDR3 protein is one row after TCRdb ran MiXCR on the multiplex PCR reads. Of hundreds of thousands of distinct CDR3 sequences listed, about 40% are singletons. Per germline, CDR1 MGHDK and CDR2 SYGVNS. The CDR3 has 17 residues if both end residues are counted. The sample belongs to a study of Graves' ophthalmopathy and Graves' hyperthyroidism. Turning to the study itself: Pretreatment peripheral blood was obtained at initial diagnosis.

This chain joins TRBV25-1 and TRBJ2-7; the table's TRBD2 call for D was not verified on the DNA. This sequence originates from an adult man with Graves' ophthalmopathy. The specimen was peripheral blood. The CDR3 loop is CASSDLCSVSGPYEQYF.